Below are 5 T cell receptor beta chains sequenced from a single sample in a study of PD-1 blockade in mismatch repair-deficient tumors. Profiled with immunoSEQ multiplex PCR; TCRdb holds only in-frame clones, not every one. The sample comprises approximately 130,000 clones, about 86% of which are singletons, and about 13% rests with the top ten. The sequencing here drew on peripheral blood, taken 44 weeks after starting pembrolizumab. The origin of the receptors is an adult with mismatch repair-deficient cancer.

This chain connects TRBV7-9 to TRBJ1-2; TRBD1 aligns across 8 bases. CDR1 is SEHNR, CDR2 FQNEAQ, per germline (reference sequence). The V segment lost 6 bases and the J segment 8 bases; nucleotides outside the gene matches: 8. This CDR3 is 13 amino acids long. CDR3 nucleotide sequence: TGTGCCAGCAGACACGGTGCAGGGGGCGGCTACACCTTC. It yields the protein CASRHGAGGGYTF. Complete variable domain (other parts from reference TRBV7-9 and TRBJ1-2): DTGVSQNPRHKITKRGQNVTFRCDPISEHNRLYWYRQTLGQGPEFLTYFQNEAQLEKSRLLSDRFSAERPKGSFSTLEIQRTEQGDSAMYLCASRHGAGGGYTFGSGTRLTVV.

The chain combines TRBV13 with TRBJ1-2, with 9 positions matching TRBD1. The CDR3 runs 12 residues. The germline V gene has CDR1 PRHDT and CDR2 FYEKMQ (reference sequence). The junction had 5 bases not matched to a gene; V was cut back by 9 bases and J by 6 bases. The CDR3: CASATGGDGYTF. The CDR3, as DNA: TGTGCCAGTGCCACAGGGGGCGATGGCTACACCTTC.

The chain joins TRBV6-5 to TRBJ2-7; D is possibly TRBD1 (6 bases). CDR1 is MNHEY, CDR2 SVGAGI, per germline. The CDR3 is 14 amino acids. Trimming removed 6 bases at V and 6 bases at J, with 18 bases between. CDR3 in amino acids: CASRSGTRNIEQYF. CDR3 DNA sequence: TGTGCCAGCAGATCCGGGACAAGGAATATCGAGCAGTACTTC.

The chain couples TRBV19 to TRBJ2-1; a possible D gene is TRBD2 (5 bases). The V gene's germline CDR1 is LNHDA and CDR2 SQIVND (reference sequence). The V end lost 4 bases, the J end lost 9 bases, and 13 bases lay between the germline ends. The CDR3 runs to 13 residues. CDR3 in DNA: TGTGCCAGTAGTAACAGACCTGAGGGTGAGCAGTTCTTC. Translation gives CASSNRPEGEQFF.

The J gene is TRBJ2-7, the V gene TRBV27, with TRBD2 matching 8 bases. The CDR3 is made up of 12 amino acids. V dropped 4 bases and J dropped 6; count of bases not matched to a gene: 2. The germline gives CDR1 MNHEY, CDR2 SMNVEV (reference sequence). CDR3 DNA sequence: TGTGCCAGCAGTTACGGGGGGGCCGAGCAGTACTTC. Translated, it gives CASSYGGAEQYF.